The present entry profiles one T cell receptor (beta chain) with its context. Its antigen is still unknown. This sample is drawn from a study of T cells after yellow fever vaccination. Study outcomes and limitations: Abundant bulk-derived clonotypes could contaminate FACS-sorted repertoires. Weaker in magnitude, the secondary response showed a faster peak on day 5 versus 15.

The germline V gene has CDR1 SQVTM and CDR2 ANQGSEA. Trimming took 4 bases from V and 9 from J, leaving 17 bases between them. The CDR3 extends over 13 amino acids. From the 5' RACE reads, TCRdb called clonotypes with MiXCR, one entry per CDR3 protein. Counted here are 340,000 or so distinct CDR3 sequences, under 15% occurring once; the ten biggest clones make up 2.5% to 4%. The receptor comes from a man between 18 and 35 years old who received the YFV17D yellow fever vaccine. The chain recombines TRBV29-1 with TRBJ2-3, with a weak D call TRBD2 (6 bases). The starting material was CD4+ T cells sorted from PBMCs, obtained 15 days after the yellow fever booster vaccination. The CDR3 loop reads CSVGRGLGSTQYF. CDR3 DNA sequence: TGCAGCGTTGGGCGGGGCCTCGGGTCGACGCAGTATTTT.